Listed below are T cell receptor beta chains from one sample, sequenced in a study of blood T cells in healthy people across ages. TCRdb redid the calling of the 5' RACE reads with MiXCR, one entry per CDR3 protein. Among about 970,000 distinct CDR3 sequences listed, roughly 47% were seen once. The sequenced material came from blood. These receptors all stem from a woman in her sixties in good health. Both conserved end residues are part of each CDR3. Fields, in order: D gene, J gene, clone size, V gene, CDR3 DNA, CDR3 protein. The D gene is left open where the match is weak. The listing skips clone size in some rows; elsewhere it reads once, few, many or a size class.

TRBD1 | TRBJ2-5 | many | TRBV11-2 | TGTGCCAGCAGTCCCGGGACAGGGGGCGTAGAGACCCAGTACTTC | CASSPGTGGVETQYF
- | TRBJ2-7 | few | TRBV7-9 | TGTGCCAGCAGCTCGGGGAGCGAGCAGTACTTC | CASSSGSEQYF
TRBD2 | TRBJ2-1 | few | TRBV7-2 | TGTGCCAGCAGCCAACAACCGTTCGGGGGGGGCGATGAGCAGTTCTTC | CASSQQPFGGGDEQFF
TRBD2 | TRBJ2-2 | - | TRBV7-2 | TGTGCCAGCAGGGGGGGACTAGCGGGGCCCGGGGAGCTGTTTTTT | CASRGGLAGPGELFF
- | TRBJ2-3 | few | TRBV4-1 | TGCGCCAGCAGCCAATATGGAAGAGCCATGGATACGCAGTATTTT | CASSQYGRAMDTQYF
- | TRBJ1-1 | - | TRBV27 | TGTGCCAGCAGTCCCTCCTCAGACCTTCCATCCAACACTGAAGCTTTCTTT | CASSPSSDLPSNTEAFF
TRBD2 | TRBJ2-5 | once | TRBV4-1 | TGCGCCAGCGCTCCCGGGACTAGCGGGAGGGTCGGGGAGACCCAGTACTTC | CASAPGTSGRVGETQYF
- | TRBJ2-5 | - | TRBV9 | TGTGCCAGCAGCGACGCGGGTACCCAAGAGACCCAGTACTTC | CASSDAGTQETQYF
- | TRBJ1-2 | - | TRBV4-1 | TGCGCCAGCAGCCAAGGGGACGGAAACGCAGCTAACTATGGCTACACCTTC | CASSQGDGNAANYGYTF
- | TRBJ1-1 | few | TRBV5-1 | TGCGCCAGCAGCTTGGTATCCGGAGGCGGTACTGAAGCTTTCTTT | CASSLVSGGGTEAFF
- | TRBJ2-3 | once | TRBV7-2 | TGTGCCAGCAGCTTAGGCACGGGGTATACGCAGTATTTT | CASSLGTGYTQYF
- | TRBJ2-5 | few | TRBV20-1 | TGCCTTTCAAGCGCCGAGACCCAGTACTTC | CLSSAETQYF
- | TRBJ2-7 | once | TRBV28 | TGTGCCACCTACAAGGGAGTAACGGGAAGGTTCTACGAGCAGTACTTC | CATYKGVTGRFYEQYF